This record covers a single T cell receptor (beta chain). The antigen is not known. These data are taken from a study of cytomegalovirus exposure and HLA in healthy donors. Study-level background: Early released data comprised 80 million to 90 million unique TCRs from HLA-typed donors.

Broader study findings: Most CMV-associated TCR beta chains were later found to appear HLA-restricted. A likely sequencing artifact accounted for one observed cluster of highly shared sequence variants.

Vbeta (60) and Jbeta (13) primers were used in the PCR. The table came from immunoSEQ multiplex PCR; TCRdb's copy has only in-frame clones and leaves some out. Its clone listing holds fewer than 70,000 clones. The germline gives CDR1 MNHNS, CDR2 SASEGT. The CDR3 is 14 amino acids. Trimming shortened V by 4 bases and J by 3 bases, and 12 bases separated the two germline ends. Sequencing input: PBMCs. J is TRBJ1-1 and V is TRBV6-1; weak D call: TRBD1 (6 bases). This clonotype originated in a woman aged 18-29 years in good health and CMV-seronegative. The CDR3 sequence is CASSGQARDTEAFF. The DNA for the CDR3 is TGTGCCAGCAGTGGACAGGCGAGGGACACTGAAGCTTTCTTT.